A selection of T cell receptor beta chains follows, all from one sample in a study of shared clonotypes between healthy human individuals. TCRdb keeps only in-frame clones here, not all; method: immunoSEQ multiplex PCR. The sample has some 1.5 million clones, approximately 98% seen once. Sample: naive CD4+ T cells sorted from blood. The receptors originated from a man aged 30 to 39 in good health. Both conserved end residues are part of each CDR3. D genes are given only for firm matches. Clone size is not always given. Where it is, it says once, few, many or a class for expanded clones.

size	V	D	J	CDR3	DNA
.	TRBV27	.	TRBJ2-7	CASSFITSYEQYF	TGTGCCAGCAGTTTCATCACCTCCTACGAGCAGTACTTC
.	TRBV2	.	TRBJ1-1	CASRTGRMNTEAFF	TGTGCCAGCAGGACGGGACGGATGAACACTGAAGCTTTCTTT
.	TRBV5-1	.	TRBJ2-4	CASSPGDTKNIQYF	TGCGCCAGCAGTCCGGGAGACACCAAAAACATTCAGTACTTC
.	TRBV5-5	TRBD2	TRBJ2-1	CASTLLAGMDEQFF	TGTGCCAGCACCCTACTAGCGGGAATGGATGAGCAGTTCTTC
.	TRBV7-2	TRBD2	TRBJ2-1	CASSFPTSGRSSSYNEQFF	TGTGCCAGCAGCTTCCCAACTAGCGGGAGGTCGAGCTCCTACAATGAGCAGTTCTTC
.	TRBV6-1	.	TRBJ2-7	CASRLNLAYEQYF	TGTGCCAGCAGGCTGAACCTAGCATACGAGCAGTACTTC
.	TRBV7-3	.	TRBJ2-2	CASRQTSPAGELFF	TGTGCCAGCAGGCAGACCAGCCCCGCCGGGGAGCTGTTTTTT
.	TRBV5-5	.	TRBJ2-7	CASSYTGFGEQYF	TGTGCCAGCAGTTATACAGGGTTTGGCGAGCAGTACTTC
.	TRBV20-1	.	TRBJ2-5	CSARGGETQYF	TGCAGTGCCAGGGGCGGAGAGACCCAGTACTTC
.	TRBV7-2	.	TRBJ2-6	CASSPNWGGSGANVLTF	TGTGCCAGCAGCCCAAACTGGGGTGGGTCTGGGGCCAACGTCCTGACTTTC
.	TRBV28	TRBD2	TRBJ2-1	CASQTSGSDGEQFF	TGTGCCAGCCAGACTAGCGGGAGTGACGGTGAGCAGTTCTTC
.	TRBV28	.	TRBJ1-2	CASMTTPTNYGYTF	TGTGCCAGCATGACCACCCCCACTAACTATGGCTACACCTTC
.	TRBV19	TRBD1	TRBJ2-1	CASSMTGVPYNEQFF	TGTGCCAGTAGTATGACAGGGGTTCCCTACAATGAGCAGTTCTTC
once	TRBV28	.	TRBJ1-4	CASSPGQQEKLFF	TGTGCCAGCAGTCCCGGACAGCAGGAAAAACTGTTTTTT
.	TRBV2	.	TRBJ2-1	CASQLYNEQFF	TGTGCCAGCCAACTCTACAATGAGCAGTTCTTC
.	TRBV5-1	.	TRBJ2-2	CASSLIDRSTGELFF	TGCGCCAGCAGCTTAATAGACAGGTCCACCGGGGAGCTGTTTTTT
.	TRBV7-6	.	TRBJ2-2	CASTTRGLKTSGELFF	TGTGCCAGCACCACAAGAGGGCTAAAAACTTCCGGGGAGCTGTTTTTT
.	TRBV9	.	TRBJ2-2	CASSVGPREVAGELFF	TGTGCCAGCAGCGTAGGGCCCAGGGAGGTCGCCGGGGAGCTGTTTTTT
.	TRBV27	.	TRBJ1-2	CASSMDRLDGYTF	TGTGCCAGCAGTATGGACAGATTGGATGGCTACACCTTC
.	TRBV18	.	TRBJ2-5	CASSALRETQYF	TGTGCCAGCTCAGCCCTCAGGGAGACCCAGTACTTC
.	TRBV5-5	.	TRBJ1-1	CASSLAFSEAFF	TGTGCCAGCAGCTTGGCCTTCTCTGAAGCTTTCTTT
.	TRBV7-3	.	TRBJ2-7	CASSLGLLPSYEQYF	TGTGCCAGCAGCTTAGGGCTTCTACCCTCCTACGAGCAGTACTTC
.	TRBV7-9	.	TRBJ1-2	CASSPRRVSYGYTF	TGTGCCAGCAGCCCGAGACGGGTTTCGTATGGCTACACCTTC
.	TRBV5-1	TRBD1	TRBJ2-5	CASSPGQGSQETQYF	TGCGCCAGCAGCCCGGGACAGGGCAGCCAAGAGACCCAGTACTTC
once	TRBV7-2	TRBD2	TRBJ2-1	CASSPHSGRTYNEQFF	TGTGCCAGCAGCCCCCATAGCGGGAGGACCTACAATGAGCAGTTCTTC
once	TRBV19	TRBD1	TRBJ2-2	CASSRDRDNTGELFF	TGTGCCAGTAGCCGGGACAGGGACAACACCGGGGAGCTGTTTTTT
.	TRBV6-1	TRBD1	TRBJ1-5	CASGLGGGRQPQHF	TGTGCCAGCGGACTCGGAGGGGGCCGTCAGCCCCAGCATTTT
.	TRBV4-2	TRBD1	TRBJ2-5	CASRPGQGNQETQYF	TGTGCCAGCCGGCCGGGACAGGGGAACCAAGAGACCCAGTACTTC
.	TRBV5-1	TRBD2	TRBJ2-5	CASSSGTSGSPLQETQYF	TGCGCCAGCAGTTCCGGGACTAGCGGGAGCCCGCTCCAAGAGACCCAGTACTTC
.	TRBV25-1	.	TRBJ2-1	CASSSRADQFF	TGTGCCAGCAGTAGTCGTGCCGATCAGTTCTTC
.	TRBV7-8	.	TRBJ2-1	CASSIRETRSEQFF	TGTGCCAGCAGCATCCGCGAAACTAGAAGTGAGCAGTTCTTC
.	TRBV9	.	TRBJ1-1	CASSPLAQNTEAFF	TGTGCCAGCAGCCCCCTAGCGCAGAACACTGAAGCTTTCTTT
.	TRBV29-1	.	TRBJ2-3	CSVVRTDTQYF	TGCAGCGTTGTTAGGACAGATACGCAGTATTTT
.	TRBV5-5	.	TRBJ1-5	CASSLGQFNQPQHF	TGTGCCAGCAGCTTGGGGCAATTTAATCAGCCCCAGCATTTT
.	TRBV18	.	TRBJ2-5	CASSPRGPVETQYF	TGTGCCAGCTCACCCCGCGGACCGGTGGAGACCCAGTACTTC
.	TRBV27	TRBD2	TRBJ2-1	CASSAASGLTYNEQFF	TGTGCCAGCAGCGCGGCTAGCGGGCTCACCTACAATGAGCAGTTCTTC